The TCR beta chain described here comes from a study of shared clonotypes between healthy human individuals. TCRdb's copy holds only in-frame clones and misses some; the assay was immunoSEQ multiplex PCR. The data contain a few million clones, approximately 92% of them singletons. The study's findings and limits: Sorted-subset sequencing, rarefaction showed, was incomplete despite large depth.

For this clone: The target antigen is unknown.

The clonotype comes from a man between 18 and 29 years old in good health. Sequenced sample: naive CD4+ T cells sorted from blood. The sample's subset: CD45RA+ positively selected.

CDR3 amino acids: CASSFMASGSYEQYF. CDR3 sequence (DNA): TGTGCCAGCAGCTTTATGGCTAGCGGATCCTACGAGCAGTACTTC. The J gene is TRBJ2-7, the V gene TRBV7-2; 7 positions match TRBD2. The junction had 6 bases not matched to a gene; V was cut back by 3 bases and J by 1 base. Germline V gene sequence: CDR1 SGHTA, CDR2 FQGNSA. This CDR3 region has 15 residues.